These 12 T cell receptor beta chains were sequenced from one sample in a study of cytomegalovirus exposure and HLA in healthy donors. A multiplex PCR was run with 60 Vbeta primers and 13 Jbeta primers. Produced via immunoSEQ multiplex PCR; TCRdb's table is partial and in-frame only. The repertoire consists of about 150,000 clones, with 79% occurring once and the leading ten covering roughly 0.99%. The sequenced sample consisted of PBMCs. These receptors came from a male donor in good health and CMV-seronegative.

This chain connects TRBV4-3 to TRBJ2-7; weak D call: TRBD2 (5 bases). Trimming left V 4 bases short and J 3 bases short, with 16 bases between. The V gene's germline CDR1 is LGHNA and CDR2 YSLEER. The CDR3 sequence is 15 residues long. CDR3 loop: CASSRIREGGYEQYF. CDR3 bases: TGCGCCAGCAGCCGCATTCGTGAGGGTGGCTACGAGCAGTACTTC.

The chain combines TRBV5-6 with TRBJ2-2, with 7 positions matching TRBD2. Germline V gives CDR1 SGHDT, CDR2 YYEEEE. The CDR3 length is 14 residues. Trimming removed 0 bases from V and 7 bases from J; junction bases left unmatched: 3. The CDR3 region has the DNA TGTGCCAGCAGCTTGGCCGGGGGGAGCGGGGAGCTGTTTTTT. Its protein is CASSLAGGSGELFF. The variable domain in full, completed from reference TRBV5-6 and TRBJ2-2, reads DAGVTQSPTHLIKTRGQQVTLRCSPKSGHDTVSWYQQALGQGPQFIFQYYEEEERQRGNFPDRFSGHQFPNYSSELNVNALLLGDSALYLCASSLAGGSGELFFGEGSRLTVL.

The V gene is TRBV10-3, the J gene TRBJ1-2; 11 bases align to TRBD1. V dropped 0 bases and J dropped 6; count of bases not matched to a gene: 9. Germline assignment: CDR1 ENHRY and CDR2 SYGVKD. The CDR3 contains 17 residues. As DNA, the CDR3 is TGTGCCATCAGTGAGTCTGGCGGGACAGGGGGAAAGAATGGCTACACCTTC. This encodes CAISESGGTGGKNGYTF.

There are a few counts of this clone. The V gene is TRBV7-2, the J gene TRBJ2-1; D is possibly TRBD1 (7 bases). Germline V gene sequence: CDR1 SGHTA, CDR2 FQGNSA. This CDR3 comprises 14 residues. The V end was cut by 2 bases, the J end by 6 bases, with 11 bases between. CDR3 DNA: TGTGCCAGCAGCTTATGGCAGGGGGGCAATGAGCAGTTCTTC. Amino acids: CASSLWQGGNEQFF.

The chain has TRBV18 and TRBJ2-5, with D unclear. The V end was cut by 2 bases, the J end by 4 bases, with 5 bases between. CDR1 is KGHSH, CDR2 LQKENI, per germline. CDR3 length equals 12 residues. Here the CDR3 reads CASSPSGETQYF. The DNA for the CDR3 is TGTGCCAGCTCACCATCGGGAGAGACCCAGTACTTC.

CDR3 amino acids: CASSLPRDETQYF. The CDR3 coding sequence is TGTGCCAGCAGCTTACCCAGGGATGAGACCCAGTACTTC. The V call is TRBV7-9, the J call TRBJ2-5; D possibly corresponds to TRBD1 (5 bases). The CDR3 totals 13 residues. CDR1 and CDR2 from the germline V gene are SEHNR and FQNEAQ (reference sequence). The germline V and J ends were trimmed by 2 bases and 5 bases, with 9 bases remaining between them.

V gene TRBV6-5 combines with J gene TRBJ2-5, with D unclear. Germline CDR1 and CDR2: MNHEY and SVGAGI. V shed 6 bases and J shed 7 bases, with 15 bases lying between them. CDR3 length: 13 amino acids. The CDR3 protein is CASRSRVEGTQYF. CDR3 in DNA: TGTGCCAGCAGGTCCCGGGTAGAAGGGACCCAGTACTTC.

This chain connects TRBV2 to TRBJ2-2; D perhaps matches TRBD1 (6 bases). The CDR3 sequence is 15 residues long. Trimming took off 4 bases at V and 1 base at J, with 10 bases between the two ends. Germline V gives CDR1 SNHLY, CDR2 FYNNEI. The CDR3 here is CASSGQGLNTGELFF. Written as DNA, the CDR3 is TGTGCCAGCAGTGGGCAGGGGCTGAACACCGGGGAGCTGTTTTTT.

V is TRBV27 and J is TRBJ1-2, with TRBD1 matching 7 bases. The CDR3 runs 15 residues. CDR1 is MNHEY, CDR2 SMNVEV, per germline (reference sequence). The V gene end was trimmed by 0 bases and the J gene end by 4 bases; junction bases not matched to a gene: 5. CDR3 nucleotide sequence: TGTGCCAGCAGTTTATCGCAGGGGGGAAGCTATGGCTACACCTTC. Translating it yields CASSLSQGGSYGYTF.

This clone was detected once. V gene TRBV27 combines with J gene TRBJ1-1; 11 nucleotides align to TRBD1. The CDR3 has 16 amino acids. The germline V gene has CDR1 MNHEY and CDR2 SMNVEV (reference sequence). V trimming: 2 bases; J trimming: 5 bases; junction bases outside the gene matches: 7. CDR3 sequence (DNA): TGTGCCAGCAGTTTAATGCTGGGACAGGGGGTTACTGAAGCTTTCTTT. It translates to CASSLMLGQGVTEAFF.

This clone was seen a handful of times. V usage is TRBV4-1 and J usage is TRBJ1-2; D is possibly TRBD1 (6 bases). The CDR3 is 16 amino acids. Trimming cost V 3 bases and J 0 bases, with 14 bases left between them. Germline V CDR1 and CDR2: MGHRA, YSYEKL. CDR3 nucleotides: TGCGCCAGCAGCCAGGTGATTGGGGACACTAACTATGGCTACACCTTC. Amino acids: CASSQVIGDTNYGYTF.

This chain joins TRBV7-2 and TRBJ1-4; TRBD1 agrees at 8 bases. Trimming removed 5 bases from V and 8 bases from J; junction bases left unmatched: 10. The CDR3 length is 15 residues. Per germline, CDR1 SGHTA and CDR2 FQGNSA. The chain's CDR3 is CASSPRTGFGEKLFF. CDR3 sequence (DNA): TGTGCCAGCAGCCCAAGGACAGGGTTTGGAGAAAAACTGTTTTTT.